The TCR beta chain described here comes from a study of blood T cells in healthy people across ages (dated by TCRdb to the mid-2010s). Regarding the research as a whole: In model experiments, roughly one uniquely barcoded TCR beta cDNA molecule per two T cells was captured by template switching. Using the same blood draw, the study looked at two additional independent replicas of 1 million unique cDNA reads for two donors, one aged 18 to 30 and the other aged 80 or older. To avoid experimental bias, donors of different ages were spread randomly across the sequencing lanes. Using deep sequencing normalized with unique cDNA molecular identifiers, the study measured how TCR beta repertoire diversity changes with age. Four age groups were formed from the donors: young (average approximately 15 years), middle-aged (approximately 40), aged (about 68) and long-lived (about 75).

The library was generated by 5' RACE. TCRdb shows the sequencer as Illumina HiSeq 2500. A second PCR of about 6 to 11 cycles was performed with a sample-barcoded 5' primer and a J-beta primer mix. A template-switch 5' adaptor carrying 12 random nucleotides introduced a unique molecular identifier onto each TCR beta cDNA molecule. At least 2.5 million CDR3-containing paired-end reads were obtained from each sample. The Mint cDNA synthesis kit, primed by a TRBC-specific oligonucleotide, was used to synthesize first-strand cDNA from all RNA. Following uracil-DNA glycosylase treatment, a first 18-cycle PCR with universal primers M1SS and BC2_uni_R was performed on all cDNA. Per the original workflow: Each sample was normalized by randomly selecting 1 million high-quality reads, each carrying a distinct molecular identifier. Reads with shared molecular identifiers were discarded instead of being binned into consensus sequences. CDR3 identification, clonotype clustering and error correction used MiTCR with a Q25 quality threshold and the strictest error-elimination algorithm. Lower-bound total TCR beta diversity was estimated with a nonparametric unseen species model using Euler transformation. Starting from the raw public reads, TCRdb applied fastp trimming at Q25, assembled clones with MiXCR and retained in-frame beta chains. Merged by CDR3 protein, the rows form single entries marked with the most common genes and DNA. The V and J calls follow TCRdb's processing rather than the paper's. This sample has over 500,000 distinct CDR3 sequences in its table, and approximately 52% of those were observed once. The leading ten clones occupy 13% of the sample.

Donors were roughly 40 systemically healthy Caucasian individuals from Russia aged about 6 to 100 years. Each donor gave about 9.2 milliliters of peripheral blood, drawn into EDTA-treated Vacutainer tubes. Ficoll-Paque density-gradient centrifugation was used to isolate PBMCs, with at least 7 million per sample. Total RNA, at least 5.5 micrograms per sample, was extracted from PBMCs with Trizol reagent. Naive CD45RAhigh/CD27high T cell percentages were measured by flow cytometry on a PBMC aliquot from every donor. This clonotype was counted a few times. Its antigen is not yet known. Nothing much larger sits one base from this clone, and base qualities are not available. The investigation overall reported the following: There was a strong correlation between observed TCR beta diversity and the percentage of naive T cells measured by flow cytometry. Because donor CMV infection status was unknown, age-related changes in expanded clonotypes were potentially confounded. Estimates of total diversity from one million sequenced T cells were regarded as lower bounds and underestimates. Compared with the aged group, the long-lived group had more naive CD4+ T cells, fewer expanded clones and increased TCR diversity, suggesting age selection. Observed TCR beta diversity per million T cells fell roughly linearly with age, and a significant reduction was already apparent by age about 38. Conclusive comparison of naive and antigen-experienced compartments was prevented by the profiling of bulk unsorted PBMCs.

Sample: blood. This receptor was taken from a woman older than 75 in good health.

The sequenced DNA is TGTGCCAATACAGGGAGTCAGCCCCAGCATTTT. Translated, it gives CANTGSQPQHF. This chain is built from TRBV9 and TRBJ1-5, with TRBD1 perhaps the D gene, on 6 matching bases. The CDR3 numbers 11 residues from cysteine through phenylalanine. Only the CDR3 part of the read is kept: 33 bases, read in frame from the first base. Deletion took 9 bases off V and 6 bases off J, with a span of 10 bases between the germline ends. CDR1 is given as SGDLS and CDR2 as YYNGEE, both from the germline V gene.